Listed here are 23 T cell receptor beta chains from one sample, sequenced in a study of cytomegalovirus exposure and HLA in healthy donors. Sequencing used immunoSEQ multiplex PCR; TCRdb keeps in-frame clones, though not all of them. The sample lists 82,000 or so clones, about 92% seen once, with 0.55% to 0.8% in the top ten. Material for sequencing was PBMCs. The receptors shown here come from a man aged 18 to 29 in good health and CMV-seronegative.

This chain uses TRBV10-3 with TRBJ2-3; TRBD2 agrees at 8 bases. The trim removed 10 bases at V and 0 bases at J, leaving 6 bases unmatched. CDR1 and CDR2 (germline): ENHRY, SYGVKD. CDR3 length: 14 amino acids. The CDR3 region has the DNA TGTGCCACTATCCGGGGGGGTAGCACAGATACGCAGTATTTT. This translates into CATIRGGSTDTQYF.

This sequence joins TRBV14 and TRBJ2-7; 7 bases fit TRBD1. The length of the CDR3 is 16 residues. The V segment lost 0 bases and the J segment 5 bases; nucleotides outside the gene matches: 10. Germline V gene sequence: CDR1 SGHDN, CDR2 FVKESK. The CDR3 coding sequence is TGTGCCAGCAGCCAAGATGAGGGACAGTGGGTCAACGAGCAGTACTTC. It translates to CASSQDEGQWVNEQYF.

V is TRBV13 and J is TRBJ2-3; D is unresolved. The germline V and J ends were trimmed by 5 bases and 1 base, with 7 bases remaining between them. The CDR3 runs to 13 residues. Germline V CDR1 and CDR2: PRHDT, FYEKMQ (reference sequence). CDR3 nucleotides: TGTGCCAGCAGCCCCAGCGGCACAGATACGCAGTATTTT. As protein: CASSPSGTDTQYF.

The chain recombines TRBV4-1 with TRBJ2-5, with D perhaps matching TRBD1 (5 bases). The V gene lost 3 bases and the J gene lost 2 bases, with 19 bases spanning the gap. This CDR3 spans 17 amino acids. From germline, CDR1 is MGHRA and CDR2 YSYEKL. The CDR3 DNA follows: TGCGCCAGCAGCCATAGTAGACAGCTAGAACCACAAGAGACCCAGTACTTC. Protein product: CASSHSRQLEPQETQYF.

The V call is TRBV27, the J call TRBJ2-3; 9 bases are a match to TRBD1. The CDR3 is 15 residues long. Germline trimming cut 7 bases from V and 3 bases from J; bases unmatched to any gene: 8. The germline CDR1 and CDR2 sequences are MNHEY and SMNVEV (reference sequence). CDR3 loop: CASKSRDRVTDTQYF. The CDR3 DNA is TGTGCCAGCAAAAGCCGGGACAGGGTGACAGATACGCAGTATTTT.

The J gene is TRBJ1-2, the V gene TRBV12-5; TRBD1 matches at 7 bases. The CDR3 loop spans 10 amino acids. From germline, CDR1 is LGHNT and CDR2 FRNRAP. The CDR3 nucleotides read TGTGCCACAGGGGTGGGAGGCTACACCTTC. Amino acids: CATGVGGYTF. The complete variable domain, with remaining parts taken from reference TRBV12-5 and TRBJ1-2, reads DARVTQTPRHKVTEMGQEVTMRCQPILGHNTVFWYRQTMMQGLELLAYFRNRAPLDDSGMPKDRFSAEMPDATLATLKIQPSEPRDSAVYFCATGVGGYTFGSGTRLTVV.

The chain is built from TRBV5-1 and TRBJ2-2; D is perhaps TRBD1 (5 bases). The V gene's germline CDR1 is SGHRS and CDR2 YFSETQ. The V and J ends lost 3 bases and 6 bases respectively, with 6 bases between them. The CDR3 is 12 amino acids. CDR3 amino acids: CASSSGSGELFF. The CDR3 bases are TGCGCCAGCAGCTCAGGGTCCGGGGAGCTGTTTTTT.

The genes are TRBV7-6 and TRBJ1-5; D is unclear. The CDR3 is made up of 14 amino acids. The germline V and J ends were trimmed by 2 bases and 0 bases, with 5 bases remaining between them. In germline, CDR1 is SGHVS, CDR2 FNYEAQ. The CDR3 is CASSLTDSNQPQHF. The CDR3 coding sequence is TGTGCCAGCAGCTTAACTGATAGCAATCAGCCCCAGCATTTT.

This chain links TRBV29-1 with TRBJ2-4; the D gene is possibly TRBD2 (6 bases). From germline, CDR1 is SQVTM and CDR2 ANQGSEA. This CDR3 spans 14 amino acids. Trimming pared 4 bases from V and 6 bases from J, leaving 16 bases between. As DNA, the CDR3 is TGCAGCGTTGGGGGTGGAGGGTACGGAAACATTCAGTACTTC. This gives the protein CSVGGGGYGNIQYF.

The chain joins TRBV7-9 to TRBJ1-3; D gene unclear. Trimming took off 4 bases at V and 0 bases at J, with 13 bases between the two ends. There are 16 residues in the CDR3. The V gene's germline CDR1 is SEHNR and CDR2 FQNEAQ (reference sequence). The chain's CDR3 is CASSSKLPGSGNTIYF. CDR3 in DNA: TGTGCCAGCAGCTCAAAGCTACCGGGCTCTGGAAACACCATATATTTT.

The genes are TRBV6-4 and TRBJ2-3; 7 bases are shared with TRBD1. The CDR3 runs 14 residues. Germline trimming cut 5 bases from V and 3 bases from J; bases unmatched to any gene: 5. Germline CDR1 reads MRHNA; CDR2 reads SNTAGT. In DNA, the CDR3 is TGTGCCAGCAGTCGGGCAGGGGGTACAGATACGCAGTATTTT. Its protein product is CASSRAGGTDTQYF.

The chain recombines TRBV4-2 with TRBJ2-7, with D maybe TRBD1 (5 bases). The CDR3 is 14 residues long. V was pared by 0 bases and J by 10 bases, with 16 bases between. Germline CDR1 reads LGHNA; CDR2 reads YNFKEQ. CDR3 sequence (DNA): TGTGCCAGCAGCCAAGAATCCGCAGGGCGGTCTCAGTACTTC. This codes for CASSQESAGRSQYF.

The genes are TRBV27 and TRBJ1-1; 12 bases map to TRBD1. V was clipped by 1 base and J by 5 bases; unmatched bases: 5. The germline CDR1 and CDR2 sequences are MNHEY and SMNVEV (reference sequence). There are 16 residues in the CDR3. The CDR3 loop is CASSLWTGQGATEAFF. The CDR3 DNA is TGTGCCAGCAGTTTATGGACGGGACAGGGGGCGACTGAAGCTTTCTTT.

The chain joins TRBV25-1 to TRBJ2-1; 12 bases are a match to TRBD2. V lost 4 bases, J lost 7 bases, and 2 bases stayed unmatched. The CDR3 spans 14 residues. Germline V gene sequence: CDR1 MGHDK, CDR2 SYGVNS. CDR3 region: CASSGLAGANEQFF. CDR3 sequence (DNA): TGTGCCAGCAGTGGACTAGCGGGAGCAAATGAGCAGTTCTTC.

The chain couples TRBV6-5 to TRBJ1-2, with 8 nucleotides matching TRBD1. Germline V gene sequence: CDR1 MNHEY, CDR2 SVGAGI. The CDR3 contains 14 residues. Trimming removed 4 bases from V and 6 bases from J; junction bases left unmatched: 7. This CDR3 is CASSSGQGQDGYTF. In DNA form, the CDR3 reads TGTGCCAGCAGTTCCGGACAGGGACAAGATGGCTACACCTTC.

This rearrangement joins TRBV19 to TRBJ2-7; 7 positions agree with TRBD1. The CDR3 sequence is 13 residues long. The ends lost 2 bases at V and 6 bases at J; junction bases unmatched: 4. The germline CDR1 and CDR2 sequences are LNHDA and SQIVND (reference sequence). The CDR3 sequence: CASSISNRGEQYF. The CDR3 DNA follows: TGTGCCAGTAGTATAAGCAACAGGGGCGAGCAGTACTTC. The whole variable domain, remainder taken from reference TRBV19 and TRBJ2-7, is DGGITQSPKYLFRKEGQNVTLSCEQNLNHDAMYWYRQDPGQGLRLIYYSQIVNDFQKGDIAEGYSVSREKKESFPLTVTSAQKNPTAFYLCASSISNRGEQYFGPGTRLTVT.

V usage is TRBV5-1 and J usage is TRBJ1-3, with 11 positions matching TRBD1. This CDR3 comprises 16 residues. V lost 4 bases and J lost 0; bases outside the gene matches: 3. Germline V gives CDR1 SGHRS, CDR2 YFSETQ. The CDR3 here is CASSRGQGDSGNTIYF. For the CDR3, the DNA is TGCGCCAGCAGCCGGGGACAGGGGGACTCTGGAAACACCATATATTTT.

V usage is TRBV6-5 and J usage is TRBJ2-3; D unclear. Germline assignment: CDR1 MNHEY and CDR2 SVGAGI. Deletions cut 4 bases from V and 2 bases from J, with 7 bases between. This CDR3 is built from 13 residues. The CDR3 DNA follows: TGTGCCAGCAGTTCGTTTATCACAGATACGCAGTATTTT. It translates to CASSSFITDTQYF.

V and J are TRBV5-6 and TRBJ1-1, with TRBD1 matching over 7 bases. This CDR3 contains 18 residues. The germline V gene encodes CDR1 SGHDT and CDR2 YYEEEE. The V segment lost 2 bases and the J segment 0 bases; nucleotides outside the gene matches: 13. This chain's CDR3 is CASSFPRDSLYLNTEAFF. In DNA form, the CDR3 reads TGTGCCAGCAGCTTCCCCCGGGACAGCCTGTACCTGAACACTGAAGCTTTCTTT.

The rearrangement uses TRBV6-5 and TRBJ2-7; TRBD1 aligns across 10 bases. Unmatched junction bases numbered 6, after V lost 6 bases and J lost 4 bases. CDR3 length: 14 amino acids. Germline V gene data show CDR1 as MNHEY and CDR2 as SVGAGI. CDR3 region: CASRRDRGFYEQYF. Written as DNA, the CDR3 is TGTGCCAGCAGAAGGGACAGGGGTTTTTACGAGCAGTACTTC.

This chain uses TRBV28 with TRBJ1-6, with D possibly being TRBD1 (5 bases). CDR3 length: 12 residues. V was cut by 5 bases and J by 9 bases, with 8 bases left in between. In germline, CDR1 is MDHEN, CDR2 SYDVKM. CDR3 residues: CASSVRVSPLHF. For the CDR3, the DNA is TGTGCCAGCAGTGTCAGGGTTTCACCCCTCCACTTT.

V and J are TRBV5-1 and TRBJ2-5; TRBD1 is a possible D gene (6 bases). The CDR3 spans 13 residues. V lost 3 bases and J lost 1, with 7 bases in between. The germline CDR1 and CDR2 sequences are SGHRS and YFSETQ. CDR3: CASSSQGQETQYF. In DNA, the CDR3 is TGCGCCAGCAGCTCACAGGGCCAAGAGACCCAGTACTTC.

V gene TRBV5-1 combines with J gene TRBJ1-3; 10 bases are shared with TRBD1. Unmatched junction bases numbered 5, after V lost 4 bases and J lost 7 bases. Germline V gives CDR1 SGHRS, CDR2 YFSETQ. The CDR3 extends over 14 amino acids. The CDR3 loop is CASSTPGQGNTIYF. In nucleotides, the CDR3 is TGCGCCAGCAGCACACCGGGACAGGGGAACACCATATATTTT.